This TCR beta chain was identified during a study of blood T cell repertoires in COVID-19. The protocol was immunoSEQ multiplex PCR, while the TCRdb copy is restricted to in-frame clones and leaves out a portion. The sample has around 200,000 clones; approximately 79% are singletons. This clone has just one count. Germline loops: CDR1 SGHRS, CDR2 YFSETQ. The V and J ends lost 0 bases and 5 bases respectively, with 10 bases between them. This CDR3 is 14 amino acids long. This receptor was taken from a man over 45 who had recovered from COVID-19. Sequenced input: peripheral blood. The rearrangement joins TRBV5-1 to TRBJ2-3, with TRBD2 as a possible D gene (6 bases). CDR3 sequence: CASSLGEDGDTQYF. CDR3 nucleotides: TGCGCCAGCAGCTTGGGGGAGGACGGAGATACGCAGTATTTT.